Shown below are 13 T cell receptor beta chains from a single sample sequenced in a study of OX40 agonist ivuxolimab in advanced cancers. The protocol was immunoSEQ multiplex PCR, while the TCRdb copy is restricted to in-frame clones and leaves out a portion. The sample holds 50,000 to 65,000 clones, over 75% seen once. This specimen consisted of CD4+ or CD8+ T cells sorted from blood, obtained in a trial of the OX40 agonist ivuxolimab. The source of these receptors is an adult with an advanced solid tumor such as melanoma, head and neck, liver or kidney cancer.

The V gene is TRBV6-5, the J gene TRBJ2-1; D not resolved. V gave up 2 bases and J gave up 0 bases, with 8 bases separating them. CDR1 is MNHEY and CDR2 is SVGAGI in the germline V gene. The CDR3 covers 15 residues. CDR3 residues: CASSYRPSSYNEQFF. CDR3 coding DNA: TGTGCCAGCAGTTACAGACCCAGCTCCTACAATGAGCAGTTCTTC.

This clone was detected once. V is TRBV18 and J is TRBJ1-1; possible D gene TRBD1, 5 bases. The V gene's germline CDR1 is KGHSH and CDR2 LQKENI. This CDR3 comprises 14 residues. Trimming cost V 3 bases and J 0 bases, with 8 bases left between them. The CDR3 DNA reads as TGTGCCAGCTCACCCGGGACTGTGAACACTGAAGCTTTCTTT. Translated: CASSPGTVNTEAFF.

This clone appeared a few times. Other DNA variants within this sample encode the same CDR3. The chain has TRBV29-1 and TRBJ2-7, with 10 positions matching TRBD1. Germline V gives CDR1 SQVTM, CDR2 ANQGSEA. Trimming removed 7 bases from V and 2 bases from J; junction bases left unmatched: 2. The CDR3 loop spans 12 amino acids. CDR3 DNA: TGCAGCGCGGGACAGGGGACCTACGAGCAGTACTTC. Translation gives CSAGQGTYEQYF.

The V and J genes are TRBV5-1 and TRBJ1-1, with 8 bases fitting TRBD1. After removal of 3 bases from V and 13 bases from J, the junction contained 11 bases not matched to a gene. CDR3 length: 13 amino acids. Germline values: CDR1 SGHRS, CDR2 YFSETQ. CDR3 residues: CASSWRTGSADFF. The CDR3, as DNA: TGCGCCAGCAGCTGGAGGACAGGGAGTGCCGATTTCTTT.

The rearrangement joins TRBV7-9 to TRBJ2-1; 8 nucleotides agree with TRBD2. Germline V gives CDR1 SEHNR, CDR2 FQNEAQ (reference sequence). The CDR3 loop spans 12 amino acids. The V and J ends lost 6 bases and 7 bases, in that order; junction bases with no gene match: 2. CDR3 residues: CASRREGNEQFF. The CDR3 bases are TGTGCCAGCAGACGGGAGGGTAATGAGCAGTTCTTC.

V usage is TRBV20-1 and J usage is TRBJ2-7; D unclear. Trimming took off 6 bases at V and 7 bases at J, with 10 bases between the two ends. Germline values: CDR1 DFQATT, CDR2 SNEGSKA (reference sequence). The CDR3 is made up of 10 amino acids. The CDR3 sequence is CSALREEQYF. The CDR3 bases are TGCAGTGCCCTGAGAGAGGAGCAGTACTTC.

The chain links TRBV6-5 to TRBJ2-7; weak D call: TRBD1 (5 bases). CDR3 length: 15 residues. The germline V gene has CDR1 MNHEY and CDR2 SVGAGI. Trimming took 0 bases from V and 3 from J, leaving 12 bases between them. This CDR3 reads CASSYSLGDGYEQYF. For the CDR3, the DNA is TGTGCCAGCAGTTACTCGTTAGGGGATGGCTACGAGCAGTACTTC.

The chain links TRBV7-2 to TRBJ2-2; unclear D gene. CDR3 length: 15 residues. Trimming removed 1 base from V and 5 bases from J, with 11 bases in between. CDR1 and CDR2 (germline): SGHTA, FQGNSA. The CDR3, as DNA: TGTGCCAGCAGCTTAGACAGACTCCAAACCGGGGAGCTGTTTTTT. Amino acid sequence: CASSLDRLQTGELFF.

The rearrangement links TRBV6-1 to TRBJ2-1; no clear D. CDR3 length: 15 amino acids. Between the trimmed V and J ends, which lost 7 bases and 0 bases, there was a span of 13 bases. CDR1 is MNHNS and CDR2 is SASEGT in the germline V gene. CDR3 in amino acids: CASNPTMSSYNEQFF. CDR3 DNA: TGTGCCAGCAACCCGACAATGAGCTCCTACAATGAGCAGTTCTTC.

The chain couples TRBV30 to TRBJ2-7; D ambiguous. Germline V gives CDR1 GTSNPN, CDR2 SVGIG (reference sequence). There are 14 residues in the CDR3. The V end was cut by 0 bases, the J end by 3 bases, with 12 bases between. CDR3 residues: CAWSVHPRVYEQYF. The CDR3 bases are TGTGCCTGGAGTGTTCACCCCCGGGTCTACGAGCAGTACTTC. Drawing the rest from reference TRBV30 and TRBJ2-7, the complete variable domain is SQTIHQWPATLVQPVGSPLSLECTVEGTSNPNLYWYRQAAGRGLQLLFYSVGIGQISSEVPQNLSASRPQDRQFILSSKKLLLSDSGFYLCAWSVHPRVYEQYFGPGTRLTVT.

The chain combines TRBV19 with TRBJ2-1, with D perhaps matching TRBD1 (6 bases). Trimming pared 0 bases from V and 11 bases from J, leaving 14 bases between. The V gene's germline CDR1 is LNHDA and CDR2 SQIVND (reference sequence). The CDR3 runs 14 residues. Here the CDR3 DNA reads TGTGCCAGTAGTATAGATTTGGGGGCCGGCCAGCAGTTCTTC. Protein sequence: CASSIDLGAGQQFF.

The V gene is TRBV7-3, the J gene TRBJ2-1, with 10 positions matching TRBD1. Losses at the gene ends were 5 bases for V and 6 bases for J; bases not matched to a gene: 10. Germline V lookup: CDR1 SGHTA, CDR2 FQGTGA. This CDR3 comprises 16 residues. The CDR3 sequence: CASSPIPGQGSNEQFF. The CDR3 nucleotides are TGTGCCAGCAGCCCCATCCCGGGACAGGGGTCCAATGAGCAGTTCTTC.

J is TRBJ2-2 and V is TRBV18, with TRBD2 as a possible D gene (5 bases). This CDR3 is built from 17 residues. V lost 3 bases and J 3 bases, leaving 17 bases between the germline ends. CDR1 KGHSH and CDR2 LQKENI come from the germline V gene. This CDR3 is CASSPQLVGKYTGELFF. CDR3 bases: TGTGCCAGCTCACCCCAACTAGTGGGCAAATACACCGGGGAGCTGTTTTTT.